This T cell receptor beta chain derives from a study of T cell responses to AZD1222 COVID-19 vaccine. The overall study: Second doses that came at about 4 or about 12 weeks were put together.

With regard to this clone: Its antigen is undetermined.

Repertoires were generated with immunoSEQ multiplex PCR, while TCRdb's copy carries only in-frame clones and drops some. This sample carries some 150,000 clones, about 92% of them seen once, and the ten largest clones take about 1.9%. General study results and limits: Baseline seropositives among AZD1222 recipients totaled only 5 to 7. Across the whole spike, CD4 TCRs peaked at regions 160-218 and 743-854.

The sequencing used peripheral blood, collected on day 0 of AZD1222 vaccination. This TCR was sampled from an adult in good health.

The DNA for the CDR3 is TGTGCCAGCAGTTTACAGGGGAGTAGCACTGAAGCTTTCTTT. Protein: CASSLQGSSTEAFF. The chain recombines TRBV27 with TRBJ1-1; D perhaps matches TRBD1 (6 bases). V lost 2 bases, J lost 4 bases, and 11 bases lay in between. Germline V CDR1 and CDR2: MNHEY, SMNVEV (reference sequence). The CDR3 totals 14 residues.